This is a list of T cell receptor beta chains from one sample in a study of early stage breast cancer tumors. Clones were read by immunoSEQ multiplex PCR, and TCRdb kept only the in-frame ones, dropping some. The table lists approximately 20,000 clones, around 88% of them singletons. Sequencing input: blood. These TCRs come from a person aged 70 to 79 with breast cancer. Each CDR3 is given with its conserved first and last residue. D genes are given only for firm matches. Where a row states a size, it is once, few, many or the class of an expanded clone; other rows omit it.

clone size: NA; V gene: TRBV5-1; J gene: TRBJ2-7; D gene: NA; CDR3 protein: CASSYSSDSYEQYF; CDR3 DNA: TGCGCCAGCAGCTATTCTAGCGACTCCTACGAGCAGTACTTC
clone size: NA; V gene: TRBV6-4; J gene: TRBJ2-2; D gene: TRBD2; CDR3 protein: CASSDHGTSGTGELFF; CDR3 DNA: TGTGCCAGCAGTGATCATGGGACTAGCGGGACCGGGGAGCTGTTTTTT
clone size: few; V gene: TRBV18; J gene: TRBJ1-5; D gene: NA; CDR3 protein: CASSPFEGTQHF; CDR3 DNA: TGTGCCAGCTCACCTTTTGAGGGAACCCAGCATTTT
clone size: NA; V gene: TRBV5-4; J gene: TRBJ2-7; D gene: TRBD2; CDR3 protein: CASSLLAGGIYEQYF; CDR3 DNA: TGTGCCAGCAGCTTACTAGCGGGGGGAATATACGAGCAGTACTTC
clone size: NA; V gene: TRBV15; J gene: TRBJ1-2; D gene: NA; CDR3 protein: CATSRETANYGYTF; CDR3 DNA: TGTGCCACCAGCAGAGAAACAGCCAACTATGGCTACACCTTC
clone size: NA; V gene: TRBV2; J gene: TRBJ1-6; D gene: TRBD1; CDR3 protein: CASKDRENSPLHF; CDR3 DNA: TGTGCCAGCAAGGACAGGGAGAATTCACCCCTCCACTTT
clone size: NA; V gene: TRBV2; J gene: TRBJ1-5; D gene: TRBD1; CDR3 protein: CASSGGQGYNQPQHF; CDR3 DNA: TGTGCCAGCAGTGGGGGACAGGGGTATAATCAGCCCCAGCATTTT
clone size: NA; V gene: TRBV6-5; J gene: TRBJ1-1; D gene: NA; CDR3 protein: CASSYSRTAFVAFF; CDR3 DNA: TGTGCCAGCAGTTACTCGAGGACAGCCTTTGTGGCTTTCTTT
clone size: NA; V gene: TRBV11-3; J gene: TRBJ2-2; D gene: NA; CDR3 protein: CASSRGPSTGELFF; CDR3 DNA: TGTGCCAGCAGCCGCGGTCCAAGCACCGGGGAGCTGTTTTTT
clone size: NA; V gene: TRBV4-2; J gene: TRBJ2-5; D gene: NA; CDR3 protein: CASSPSGEETQYF; CDR3 DNA: TGTGCCAGCAGCCCATCAGGGGAAGAGACCCAGTACTTC
clone size: few; V gene: TRBV7-3; J gene: TRBJ2-4; D gene: NA; CDR3 protein: CASSPQGGGAVNIQYF; CDR3 DNA: TGTGCCAGCAGCCCCCAGGGAGGGGGGGCCGTAAACATTCAGTACTTC
clone size: NA; V gene: TRBV7-2; J gene: TRBJ1-6; D gene: NA; CDR3 protein: CASSPQGTNNSPLHF; CDR3 DNA: TGTGCCAGCAGCCCCCAGGGTACTAATAATTCACCCCTCCACTTT
clone size: NA; V gene: TRBV15; J gene: TRBJ1-5; D gene: NA; CDR3 protein: CATSRDLAPSNQPQHF; CDR3 DNA: TGTGCCACCAGCAGAGATTTGGCACCCAGCAATCAGCCCCAGCATTTT
clone size: NA; V gene: TRBV30; J gene: TRBJ1-1; D gene: NA; CDR3 protein: CAWGEGGGTEAFF; CDR3 DNA: TGTGCCTGGGGAGAGGGCGGCGGCACTGAAGCTTTCTTT
clone size: NA; V gene: TRBV21-1; J gene: TRBJ1-5; D gene: NA; CDR3 protein: CASSRKTGRGSDQPQHF; CDR3 DNA: TGTGCCAGCAGCAGAAAGACAGGGAGAGGGTCAGATCAGCCCCAGCATTTT
clone size: NA; V gene: TRBV2; J gene: TRBJ1-4; D gene: NA; CDR3 protein: CASGGEVGGKLFF; CDR3 DNA: TGTGCCAGCGGGGGGGAAGTAGGAGGAAAACTGTTTTTT
clone size: NA; V gene: TRBV5-1; J gene: TRBJ1-5; D gene: NA; CDR3 protein: CASSLGGGNQPQHF; CDR3 DNA: TGCGCCAGCAGCTTGGGAGGCGGCAATCAGCCCCAGCATTTT
clone size: few; V gene: TRBV19; J gene: TRBJ1-1; D gene: NA; CDR3 protein: CASSIGSVNTEAFF; CDR3 DNA: TGTGCCAGTAGTATAGGCTCGGTTAACACTGAAGCTTTCTTT
clone size: NA; V gene: TRBV27; J gene: TRBJ2-5; D gene: NA; CDR3 protein: CASSYAGQETQYF; CDR3 DNA: TGTGCCAGCAGTTACGCAGGGCAAGAGACCCAGTACTTC
clone size: NA; V gene: TRBV28; J gene: TRBJ2-2; D gene: NA; CDR3 protein: CASRVGHRTGELFF; CDR3 DNA: TGTGCCAGCCGAGTGGGACATCGCACCGGGGAGCTGTTTTTT
clone size: NA; V gene: TRBV19; J gene: TRBJ1-2; D gene: NA; CDR3 protein: CASSMIGTTNYGYTF; CDR3 DNA: TGTGCCAGTAGTATGATCGGCACTACTAACTATGGCTACACCTTC
clone size: NA; V gene: TRBV5-4; J gene: TRBJ2-5; D gene: TRBD2; CDR3 protein: CASSLRLAGGETQYF; CDR3 DNA: TGTGCCAGCAGCTTGAGACTAGCGGGAGGAGAGACCCAGTACTTC
clone size: NA; V gene: TRBV5-1; J gene: TRBJ1-1; D gene: TRBD1; CDR3 protein: CASRGDRGVTEAFF; CDR3 DNA: TGCGCCAGCAGGGGTGACAGGGGAGTCACTGAAGCTTTCTTT
clone size: NA; V gene: TRBV5-1; J gene: TRBJ1-2; D gene: NA; CDR3 protein: CASSPSGTQQRGYTF; CDR3 DNA: TGCGCCAGCAGCCCCTCCGGGACACAGCAAAGAGGCTACACCTTC
clone size: NA; V gene: TRBV4-2; J gene: TRBJ2-1; D gene: NA; CDR3 protein: CASSLDSAVREQFF; CDR3 DNA: TGTGCCAGCAGCCTTGATAGCGCGGTCCGCGAGCAGTTCTTC
clone size: NA; V gene: TRBV6-5; J gene: TRBJ1-1; D gene: TRBD1; CDR3 protein: CASRSRQGWTEAFF; CDR3 DNA: TGTGCCAGCAGATCCAGACAGGGTTGGACTGAAGCTTTCTTT
clone size: once; V gene: TRBV9; J gene: TRBJ1-5; D gene: NA; CDR3 protein: CASSSGPISNQPQHF; CDR3 DNA: TGTGCCAGCAGCTCTGGTCCTATTAGCAATCAGCCCCAGCATTTT
clone size: NA; V gene: TRBV5-4; J gene: TRBJ2-2; D gene: NA; CDR3 protein: CASSLGGVTGELFF; CDR3 DNA: TGTGCCAGCAGCTTGGGGGGGGTAACCGGGGAGCTGTTTTTT
clone size: NA; V gene: TRBV2; J gene: TRBJ2-5; D gene: TRBD2; CDR3 protein: CASLGGETQYF; CDR3 DNA: TGTGCCAGCTTGGGGGGGGAGACCCAGTACTTC
clone size: NA; V gene: TRBV30; J gene: TRBJ1-1; D gene: NA; CDR3 protein: CAWSRGYTEAFF; CDR3 DNA: TGTGCCTGGAGTCGAGGGTACACTGAAGCTTTCTTT
clone size: NA; V gene: TRBV12-5; J gene: TRBJ2-7; D gene: NA; CDR3 protein: CASAISRGNDEQYF; CDR3 DNA: TGTGCTAGTGCCATCTCAAGGGGTAACGACGAGCAGTACTTC
clone size: few; V gene: TRBV12-5; J gene: TRBJ2-2; D gene: NA; CDR3 protein: CASAFAGYGELFF; CDR3 DNA: TGTGCTAGTGCTTTCGCGGGGTACGGGGAGCTGTTTTTT
clone size: NA; V gene: TRBV30; J gene: TRBJ1-2; D gene: TRBD1; CDR3 protein: CAWSFAGTGYGYTF; CDR3 DNA: TGTGCCTGGAGTTTCGCCGGGACAGGCTATGGCTACACCTTC
clone size: NA; V gene: TRBV15; J gene: TRBJ1-3; D gene: TRBD1; CDR3 protein: CATSRGQGRSGNTIYF; CDR3 DNA: TGTGCCACCAGCAGGGGACAGGGACGCTCTGGAAACACCATATATTTT
clone size: NA; V gene: TRBV5-6; J gene: TRBJ2-2; D gene: TRBD1; CDR3 protein: CASSRGQGYTGELFF; CDR3 DNA: TGTGCCAGCAGCAGGGGACAGGGCTACACCGGGGAGCTGTTTTTT
clone size: NA; V gene: TRBV4-1; J gene: TRBJ1-2; D gene: TRBD1; CDR3 protein: CASSQDLPGGWSHYGYTF; CDR3 DNA: TGCGCCAGCAGCCAAGATTTGCCAGGGGGCTGGAGCCACTATGGCTACACCTTC
clone size: few; V gene: TRBV11-2; J gene: TRBJ2-7; D gene: NA; CDR3 protein: CASSPGVSYEQYF; CDR3 DNA: TGTGCCAGCAGCCCGGGAGTGTCCTACGAGCAGTACTTC
clone size: few; V gene: TRBV30; J gene: TRBJ2-3; D gene: TRBD1; CDR3 protein: CAWRLQGADTQYF; CDR3 DNA: TGTGCCTGGAGATTACAGGGGGCAGATACGCAGTATTTT
clone size: NA; V gene: TRBV27; J gene: TRBJ1-6; D gene: TRBD1; CDR3 protein: CASSYGTGDSPLHF; CDR3 DNA: TGTGCCAGCAGTTACGGGACAGGGGACTCACCCCTCCACTTT
clone size: NA; V gene: TRBV18; J gene: TRBJ2-7; D gene: NA; CDR3 protein: CASSPVAGYEQYF; CDR3 DNA: TGTGCCAGCTCACCAGTCGCGGGTTACGAGCAGTACTTC